What follows is one T cell receptor (beta chain) and its context. The antigen it recognizes is unknown. Base quality data are lacking; no much larger clone is found one base away. TCRbeta CDR3 regions were amplified from genomic DNA by means of the immunoSEQ Assay, a bias-controlled multiplex PCR. The original pipeline was this. The number of nucleated cells in each sample was estimated by amplification of reference gene primers within the assay. To quantify the absolute abundance of each unique TCRbeta CDR3 rearrangement, sequence reads were collapsed and filtered. Productive Simpson clonality was computed per sample as the square root of Simpson's diversity index over productive rearrangements. TCRdb took this table from immuneACCESS and kept in-frame rearrangements with V and J called. Such tables lack part of the clones; where checked against another copy, unresolved V genes explain under half of the gap, and the rest is unexplained. V and J calls and clone size are copied from that table; D and trimming were computed from the DNA. The sample records 100,000 to 150,000 clones, more than 70% of which are singletons. About 9.4% of the sample is held by the ten biggest clonotypes.

CDR1 and CDR2 are drawn from the germline V gene: SQVTM, ANQGSEA. From its cysteine to its phenylalanine, the CDR3 spans 13 amino acids. Only CDR3 DNA remains: 39 bases, in frame from the first base. V loses 7 bases, J loses 4 bases, and the germline ends lie 14 bases apart. This sample stems from a study of blood T cell repertoires in COVID-19 (dated by TCRdb to about 2020). Some background on the complete study: The collaborator samples originated in the United States, Italy and Spain and spanned the acute and convalescent phases of COVID-19. The material from the prospective study consisted of cDNA or gDNA derived from T cells, B-cell-depleted T cells, or PBMCs. Subjects who had been exposed to COVID-19, were actively infected with it, or had recovered from it provided the deeply sampled blood TCRbeta repertoires that made up the dataset. The repertoires were made available in a free public database intended to serve as a resource for research on the immune response to SARS-CoV-2. Samples came from the ongoing ImmuneRACE study (first 160 participants) plus 1,254 subjects from 6 global collaborators. Sample metadata almost always included a de-identified subject ID, COVID-19 status, age in years and sex. Where available, HLA class I and class II types were obtained from metadata supplied by the sample provider rather than from assay-based typing. The full study reports these points: The amount of clinical and demographic metadata varied by source and participant and was provided uncurated.

The collaborating institutions used their own protocols to collect whole blood in K2EDTA tubes. For TCRbeta analysis, collaborators shipped samples in one of three forms: frozen whole blood, isolated PBMCs, or DNA extracted from either of those sample types. The chain links TRBV29-1 with TRBJ1-5; a tentative D match to TRBD1 spans 5 bases. Specimen: peripheral blood. This sequence originates from a man in his fifties or sixties with acute or convalescent COVID-19. The sequenced DNA is TGCAGCGCCACCGACAGTTATAATCAGCCCCAGCATTTT. Its product reads: CSATDSYNQPQHF.